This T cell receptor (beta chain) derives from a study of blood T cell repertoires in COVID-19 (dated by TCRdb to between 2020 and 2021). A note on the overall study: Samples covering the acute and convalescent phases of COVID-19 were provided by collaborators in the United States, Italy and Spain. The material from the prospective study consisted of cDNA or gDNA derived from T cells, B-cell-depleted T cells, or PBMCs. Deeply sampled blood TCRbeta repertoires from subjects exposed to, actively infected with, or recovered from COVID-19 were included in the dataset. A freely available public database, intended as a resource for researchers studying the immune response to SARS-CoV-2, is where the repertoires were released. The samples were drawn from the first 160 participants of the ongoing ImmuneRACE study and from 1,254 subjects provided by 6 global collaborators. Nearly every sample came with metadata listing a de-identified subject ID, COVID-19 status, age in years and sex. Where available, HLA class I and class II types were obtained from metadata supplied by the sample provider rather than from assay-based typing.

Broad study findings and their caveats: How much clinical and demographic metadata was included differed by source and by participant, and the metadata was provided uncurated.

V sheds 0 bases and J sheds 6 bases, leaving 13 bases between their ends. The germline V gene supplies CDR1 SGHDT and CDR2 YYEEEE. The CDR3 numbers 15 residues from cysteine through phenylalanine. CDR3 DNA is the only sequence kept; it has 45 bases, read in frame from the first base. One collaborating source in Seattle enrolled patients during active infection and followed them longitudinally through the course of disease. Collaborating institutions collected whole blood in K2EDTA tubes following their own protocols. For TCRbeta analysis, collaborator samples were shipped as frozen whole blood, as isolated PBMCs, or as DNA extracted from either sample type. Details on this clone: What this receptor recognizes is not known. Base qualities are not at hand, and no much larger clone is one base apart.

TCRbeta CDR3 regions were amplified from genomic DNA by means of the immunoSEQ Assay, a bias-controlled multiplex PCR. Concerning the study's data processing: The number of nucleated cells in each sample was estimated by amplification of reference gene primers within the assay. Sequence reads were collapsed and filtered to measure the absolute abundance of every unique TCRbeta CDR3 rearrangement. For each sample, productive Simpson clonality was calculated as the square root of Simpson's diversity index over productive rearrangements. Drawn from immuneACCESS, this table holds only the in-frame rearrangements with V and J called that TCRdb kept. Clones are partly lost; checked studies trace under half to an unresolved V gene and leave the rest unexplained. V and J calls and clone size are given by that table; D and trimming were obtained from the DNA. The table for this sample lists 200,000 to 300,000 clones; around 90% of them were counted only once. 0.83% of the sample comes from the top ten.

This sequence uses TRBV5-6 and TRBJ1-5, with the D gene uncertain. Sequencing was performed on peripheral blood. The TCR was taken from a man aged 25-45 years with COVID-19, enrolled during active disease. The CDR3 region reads CASSLGREEGQPQHF. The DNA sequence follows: TGTGCCAGCAGCTTGGGGAGGGAAGAGGGTCAGCCCCAGCATTTT. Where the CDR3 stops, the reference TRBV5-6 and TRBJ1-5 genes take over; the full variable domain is DAGVTQSPTHLIKTRGQQVTLRCSPKSGHDTVSWYQQALGQGPQFIFQYYEEEERQRGNFPDRFSGHQFPNYSSELNVNALLLGDSALYLCASSLGREEGQPQHFGDGTRLSIL.